A single sample is the source of the 13 T cell receptor beta chains below, sequenced in a study of CD8 T cells in Susac syndrome (dated by TCRdb to between 2018 and 2021). Receptor libraries were prepared by the immunoSEQ multiplex PCR assay. RNA was extracted with the RNeasy kit and roughly 0.5 to 1 ug was reverse transcribed using random hexamers. The public reads were reprocessed in TCRdb via fastp at Q25 and MiXCR, keeping in-frame beta chains. When rows share a CDR3 protein, they turn into one entry using the most common DNA and genes. In this sample the table shows roughly 200,000 distinct CDR3 sequences, nearly 97% of which occur a single time. The ten largest clones add up to approximately 0.1% of the sample. Sequencing was carried out using CD4+ T cells from PBMCs. All receptors derive from a human donor with multiple sclerosis.

The chain carries TRBV6-5 and TRBJ2-1, with TRBD1 as a possible D gene (5 bases). Germline V gene sequence: CDR1 MNHEY, CDR2 SVGAGI. CDR3 size: 13 residues. Between the trimmed V and J ends, which lost 7 bases and 9 bases, there was a span of 16 bases. The CDR3 region has the DNA TGTGCCAGCACCCTCGACAGAACGCTTGAGCAGTTCTTC. Its translation is CASTLDRTLEQFF.

This chain joins TRBV9 and TRBJ2-3; TRBD2 matches at 8 bases. This CDR3 is 18 amino acids long. V shed 0 bases, J shed 1 base, and the junction held 10 bases outside the gene matches. The V gene's germline CDR1 is SGDLS and CDR2 YYNGEE. The CDR3 sequence is CASSVVAGPRSGTDTQYF. DNA of the CDR3: TGTGCCAGCAGCGTAGTAGCGGGACCCCGGTCGGGCACAGATACGCAGTATTTT.

The rearrangement joins TRBV6-5 to TRBJ1-1; 9 bases align to TRBD1. Germline V gives CDR1 MNHEY, CDR2 SVGAGI. The V and J ends lost 10 bases and 3 bases, in that order; junction bases with no gene match: 6. The CDR3 is 13 residues long. CDR3 in DNA: TGTGCCACCGTACGGGACAGGGACACTGAAGCTTTCTTT. It encodes CATVRDRDTEAFF.

This rearrangement joins TRBV4-3 to TRBJ2-1; 7 positions agree with TRBD1. Germline V gene lookup returns CDR1 LGHNA and CDR2 YSLEER. This CDR3 is built from 16 residues. The V and J ends lost 1 base and 2 bases, in that order; junction bases with no gene match: 5. The CDR3 DNA is TGCGCCAGCAGCCAAGGAGGGGGCAGGACCTACAATGAGCAGTTCTTC. It codes for CASSQGGGRTYNEQFF.

The chain uses TRBV5-1 and TRBJ1-6; TRBD1 might be the D (5 bases). Germline assignment: CDR1 SGHRS and CDR2 YFSETQ. The V gene lost 8 bases and the J gene lost 9 bases, with 15 bases spanning the gap. CDR3 length: 13 amino acids. CDR3 sequence reads: CASARAGSSPLHF. The CDR3 region has the DNA TGCGCCAGTGCCAGGGCTGGGAGTTCACCCCTCCACTTT.

V and J are TRBV24-1 and TRBJ2-1; tentatively, D is TRBD1 or TRBD2 (5 bases each). The germline gives CDR1 KGHDR, CDR2 SFDVKD. V shed 3 bases and J shed 8 bases, with 16 bases lying between them. The CDR3 spans 15 residues. This chain's CDR3 is CATSDPRGPEDEQFF. CDR3 nucleotides: TGTGCCACCAGTGATCCGAGGGGACCTGAGGATGAGCAGTTCTTC.

The rearrangement joins TRBV24-1 to TRBJ1-5; D is undetermined. This CDR3 spans 12 amino acids. Per the germline V gene, CDR1 is KGHDR and CDR2 is SFDVKD. Between the trimmed V and J ends, which lost 0 bases and 4 bases, there was a span of 0 bases. The CDR3 DNA sequence: TGTGCCACCAGTGATTTGAATCAGCCCCAGCATTTT. It is translated as CATSDLNQPQHF.

V usage is TRBV7-9 and J usage is TRBJ1-1; weak D call: TRBD1 (5 bases). CDR1 and CDR2 from the germline V gene are SEHNR and FQNEAQ (reference sequence). V lost 2 bases and J lost 4, with 11 bases in between. The CDR3 length is 14 residues. The CDR3 DNA reads TGTGCCAGCAGCTTACTTGCAGGGAGCACTGAAGCTTTCTTT. Encoded protein: CASSLLAGSTEAFF.

The V call is TRBV7-8, the J call TRBJ1-6, with D hard to call. The CDR3 consists of 15 residues. The ends were cut back, 5 bases at V and 8 bases at J, with 16 bases in the middle. Germline assignment: CDR1 SGHVS and CDR2 FQNEAQ. In DNA, the CDR3 is TGTGCCAGCAGCCCAACGGTGGGTCGCGATTCACCCCTCCACTTT. Its protein is CASSPTVGRDSPLHF.

V gene TRBV5-6 combines with J gene TRBJ2-7, with a weak D call TRBD1 (6 bases). This CDR3 is 15 amino acids long. V was clipped by 3 bases and J by 2 bases, with 15 bases between them. Germline V gene data show CDR1 as SGHDT and CDR2 as YYEEEE. The CDR3, as DNA: TGTGCCAGCAGCTCAAAACAGGGTTGGACCTACGAGCAGTACTTC. This codes for CASSSKQGWTYEQYF.

Only one count was recorded for this clonotype. The gene calls are TRBV9 and TRBJ1-4, with D uncertain. CDR1 and CDR2 from the germline V gene are SGDLS and YYNGEE. V was cut by 1 base and J by 6 bases, with 7 bases left in between. The CDR3 spans 13 residues. CDR3: CASSVRVDEKLFF. The CDR3 DNA follows: TGTGCCAGCAGCGTACGGGTTGATGAAAAACTGTTTTTT. The whole variable domain, remainder taken from reference TRBV9 and TRBJ1-4, is DSGVTQTPKHLITATGQRVTLRCSPRSGDLSVYWYQQSLDQGLQFLIQYYNGEERAKGNILERFSAQQFPDLHSELNLSSLELGDSALYFCASSVRVDEKLFFGSGTQLSVL.

The chain combines TRBV9 with TRBJ2-1; 7 positions agree with TRBD2. Germline V gene data show CDR1 as SGDLS and CDR2 as YYNGEE. The trim removed 4 bases at V and 3 bases at J, leaving 7 bases unmatched. This CDR3 comprises 15 residues. The CDR3 here is CASSPQSGGYNEQFF. DNA of the CDR3: TGTGCCAGCAGCCCCCAGTCGGGGGGCTACAATGAGCAGTTCTTC.

The chain links TRBV30 to TRBJ1-4, with D unresolved. Per the germline V gene, CDR1 is GTSNPN and CDR2 is SVGIG (reference sequence). V was clipped by 8 bases and J by 8 bases, with 12 bases between them. The CDR3 has 11 amino acids. CDR3 coding DNA: TGTGCCCTGCGAGGGAGGGAAAAACTGTTTTTT. As protein: CALRGREKLFF. Combining the CDR3 with reference TRBV30 and TRBJ1-4 gives the whole variable domain SQTIHQWPATLVQPVGSPLSLECTVEGTSNPNLYWYRQAAGRGLQLLFYSVGIGQISSEVPQNLSASRPQDRQFILSSKKLLLSDSGFYLCALRGREKLFFGSGTQLSVL.